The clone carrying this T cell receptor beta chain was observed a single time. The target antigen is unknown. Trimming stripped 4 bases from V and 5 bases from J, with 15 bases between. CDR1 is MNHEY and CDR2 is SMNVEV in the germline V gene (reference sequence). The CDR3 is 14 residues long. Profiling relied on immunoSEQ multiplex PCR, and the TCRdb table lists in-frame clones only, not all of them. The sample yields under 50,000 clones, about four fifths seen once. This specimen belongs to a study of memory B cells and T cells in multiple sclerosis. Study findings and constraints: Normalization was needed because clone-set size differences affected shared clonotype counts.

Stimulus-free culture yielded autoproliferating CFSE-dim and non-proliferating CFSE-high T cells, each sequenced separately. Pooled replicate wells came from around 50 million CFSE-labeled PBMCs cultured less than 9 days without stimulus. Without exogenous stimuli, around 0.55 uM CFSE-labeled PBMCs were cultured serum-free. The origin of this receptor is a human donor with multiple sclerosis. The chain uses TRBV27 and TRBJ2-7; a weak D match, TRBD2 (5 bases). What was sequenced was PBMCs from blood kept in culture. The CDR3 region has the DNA TGTGCCAGCAGTTCGATGCCTTTCGGGAACGAGCAGTACTTC. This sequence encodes CASSSMPFGNEQYF.